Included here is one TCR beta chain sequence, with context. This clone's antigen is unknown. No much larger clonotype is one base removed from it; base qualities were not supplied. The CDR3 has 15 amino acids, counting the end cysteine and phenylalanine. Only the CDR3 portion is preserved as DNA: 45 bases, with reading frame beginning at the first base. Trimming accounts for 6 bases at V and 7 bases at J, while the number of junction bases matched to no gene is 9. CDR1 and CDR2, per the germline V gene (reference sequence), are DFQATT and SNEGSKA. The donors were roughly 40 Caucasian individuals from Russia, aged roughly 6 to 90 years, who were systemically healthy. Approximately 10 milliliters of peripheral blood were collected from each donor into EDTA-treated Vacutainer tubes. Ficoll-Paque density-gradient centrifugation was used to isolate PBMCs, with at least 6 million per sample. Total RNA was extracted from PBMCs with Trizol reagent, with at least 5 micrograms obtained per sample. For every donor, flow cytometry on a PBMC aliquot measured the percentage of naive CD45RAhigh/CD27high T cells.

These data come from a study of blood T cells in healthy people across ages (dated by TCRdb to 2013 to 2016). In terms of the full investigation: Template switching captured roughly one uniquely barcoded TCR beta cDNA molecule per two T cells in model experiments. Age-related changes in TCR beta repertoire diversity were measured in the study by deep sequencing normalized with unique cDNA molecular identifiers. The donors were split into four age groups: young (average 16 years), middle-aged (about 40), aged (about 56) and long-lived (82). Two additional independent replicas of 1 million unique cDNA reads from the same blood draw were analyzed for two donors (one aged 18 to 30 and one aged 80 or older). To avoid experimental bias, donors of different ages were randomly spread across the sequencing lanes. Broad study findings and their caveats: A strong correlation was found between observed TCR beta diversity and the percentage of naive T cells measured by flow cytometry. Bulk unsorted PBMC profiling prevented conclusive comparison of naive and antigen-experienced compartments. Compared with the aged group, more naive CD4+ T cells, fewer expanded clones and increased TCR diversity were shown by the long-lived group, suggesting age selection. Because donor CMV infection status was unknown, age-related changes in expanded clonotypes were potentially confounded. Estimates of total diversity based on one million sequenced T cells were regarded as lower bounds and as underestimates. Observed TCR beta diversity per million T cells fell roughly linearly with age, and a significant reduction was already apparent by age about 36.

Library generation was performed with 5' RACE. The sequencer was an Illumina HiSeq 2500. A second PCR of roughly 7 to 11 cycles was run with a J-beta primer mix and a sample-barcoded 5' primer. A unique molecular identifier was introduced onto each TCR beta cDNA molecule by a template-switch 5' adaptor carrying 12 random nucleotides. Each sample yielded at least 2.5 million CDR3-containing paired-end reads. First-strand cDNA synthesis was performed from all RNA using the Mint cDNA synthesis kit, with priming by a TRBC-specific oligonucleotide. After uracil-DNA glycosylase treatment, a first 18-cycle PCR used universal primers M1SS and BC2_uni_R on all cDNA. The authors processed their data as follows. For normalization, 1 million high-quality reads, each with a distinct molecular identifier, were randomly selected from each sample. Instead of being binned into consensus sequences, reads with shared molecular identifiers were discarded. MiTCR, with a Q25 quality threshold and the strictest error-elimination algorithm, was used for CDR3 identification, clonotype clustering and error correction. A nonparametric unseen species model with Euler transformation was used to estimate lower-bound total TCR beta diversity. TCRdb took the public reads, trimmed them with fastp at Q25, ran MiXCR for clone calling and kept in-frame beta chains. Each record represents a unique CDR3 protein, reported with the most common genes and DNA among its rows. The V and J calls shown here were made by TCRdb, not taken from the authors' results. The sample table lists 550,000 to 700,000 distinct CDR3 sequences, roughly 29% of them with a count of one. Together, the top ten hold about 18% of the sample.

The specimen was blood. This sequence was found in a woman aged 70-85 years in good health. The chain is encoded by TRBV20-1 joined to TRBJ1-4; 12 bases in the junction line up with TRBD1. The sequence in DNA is TGCAGTGCAACCCGGGGGACAGGGGGCTCTGAAAAACTGTTTTTT. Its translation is CSATRGTGGSEKLFF.